The 28 T cell receptor beta chains below were found in one sample sequenced in a study of Graves' ophthalmopathy and Graves' hyperthyroidism. RNA transcripts provided the template for amplifying TCR beta CDR3 regions. Second-round multiplex PCR followed a first-round RT-PCR using HTBI primers. TCRdb used MiXCR to reprocess the multiplex PCR reads, holding one entry per CDR3 protein. The sample has approximately 460,000 distinct CDR3 sequences; about an eighth are singletons. The material sequenced was blood. The receptors here all came from a woman aged 25 to 39 with Graves' ophthalmopathy.

This clonotype was detected ten times or more. The CDR3, as DNA: TGTGCCAGCAGGGTCCAGCGGGGAGTACCCGACACCGGGGAGCTGTTTTTT. It specifies CASRVQRGVPDTGELFF. The rearrangement links TRBV2 to TRBJ2-2; 7 positions agree with TRBD2. Germline assignment: CDR1 SNHLY and CDR2 FYNNEI. V lost 6 bases to trimming and J lost 3 bases; unmatched junction nucleotides: 13. The CDR3 loop spans 17 amino acids. The full variable domain, completed using reference TRBV2 and TRBJ2-2, is EPEVTQTPSHQVTQMGQEVILRCVPISNHLYFYWYRQILGQKVEFLVSFYNNEISEKSEIFDDQFSVERPDGSNFTLKIRSTKLEDSAMYFCASRVQRGVPDTGELFFGEGSRLTVL.

There are many counts of this clonotype. The rearrangement uses TRBV6-4 and TRBJ2-5, with 10 bases aligning to TRBD2. Per the germline V gene, CDR1 is MRHNA and CDR2 is SNTAGT. CDR3 size: 15 residues. V lost 5 bases and J lost 5; bases outside the gene matches: 8. The CDR3, as DNA: TGTGCCAGCAGTAAAACAGCGGGGGGGCCCGAGACCCAGTACTTC. It is translated as CASSKTAGGPETQYF.

This clonotype was counted many times. The chain has TRBV12-3 or TRBV12-4 and TRBJ1-1, with D tentatively TRBD1 (5 bases). Trimming took 1 base from V and 1 from J, leaving 10 bases between them. This CDR3 contains 15 residues. CDR3 sequence: CASSLGQIKNTEAFF. In nucleotides, the CDR3 is TGTGCCAGCAGTTTAGGACAGATCAAGAACACTGAAGCTTTCTTT.

This clonotype was detected ten times or more. The rearrangement joins TRBV19 to TRBJ2-7; weak D call: TRBD2 (6 bases). The germline V gene has CDR1 LNHDA and CDR2 SQIVND (reference sequence). There are 12 residues in the CDR3. V dropped 5 bases and J dropped 9 bases, with 14 bases sitting between them. The CDR3 coding sequence is TGTGCCAGTAGTCCAGGGACTCAAGGGCAGTACTTC. Its protein is CASSPGTQGQYF.

This clonotype was seen many times. V is TRBV5-1 and J is TRBJ2-7; D might be TRBD1 (5 bases). The ends were cut back, 0 bases at V and 7 bases at J, with 17 bases in the middle. The CDR3 totals 15 residues. Germline V gene data show CDR1 as SGHRS and CDR2 as YFSETQ. CDR3 DNA sequence: TGCGCCAGCAGCTTGGATCCAGGGTCTGTGGCGGAGCAGTACTTC. It translates to CASSLDPGSVAEQYF. The entire variable domain, with the rest obtained from reference TRBV5-1 and TRBJ2-7, is as follows: KAGVTQTPRYLIKTRGQQVTLSCSPISGHRSVSWYQQTPGQGLQFLFEYFSETQRNKGNFPGRFSGRQFSNSRSEMNVSTLELGDSALYLCASSLDPGSVAEQYFGPGTRLTVT.

At least ten counts were recorded for this clonotype. The chain is built from TRBV11-2 and TRBJ2-5, with D perhaps TRBD1 (5 bases). CDR1 SGHAT and CDR2 FQNNGV come from the germline V gene. V dropped 1 base and J dropped 2 bases, with 11 bases sitting between them. This CDR3 contains 15 residues. The CDR3 region is CASSLVPRQQETQYF. CDR3 coding DNA: TGTGCCAGCAGCTTAGTCCCTAGACAGCAAGAGACCCAGTACTTC.

In this sample, this clonotype turned up many times. The CDR3 protein is CASSLEGVRAFF. The CDR3 coding sequence is TGTGCCAGCAGCTTAGAGGGGGTTAGGGCTTTCTTT. This sequence joins TRBV7-9 and TRBJ1-1; a possible D gene is TRBD1 (6 bases). The germline CDR1 and CDR2 sequences are SEHNR and FQNEAQ (reference sequence). The CDR3 loop spans 12 amino acids. Trimming cost V 1 base and J 11 bases, with 11 bases left between them.

This clonotype was detected ten times or more. V usage is TRBV7-2 and J usage is TRBJ2-7, with 8 bases lining up with TRBD1. Germline values: CDR1 SGHTA, CDR2 FQGNSA. V dropped 5 bases and J dropped 5; count of bases not matched to a gene: 5. The CDR3 spans 13 residues. CDR3 loop: CASSLRQGNEQYF. The CDR3 DNA reads as TGTGCCAGCAGCCTCCGACAGGGGAACGAGCAGTACTTC.

This clonotype occurred a few times. The germline gene is not matched at one end of the junction; a read error may be the cause. The J gene is TRBJ2-4, the V gene TRBV14; TRBD2 matches at 14 bases. The CDR3 runs to 17 residues. Germline V gives CDR1 SGHDN, CDR2 FVKESK. The DNA of the CDR3 is TGTGCCAGCAGCAGGACTAGCGGGAGGTCGGCCAAAAACATTAAGTACTTC. This sequence encodes CASSRTSGRSAKNIKYF.

This clonotype was seen repeatedly, ten times or more. The V and J genes are TRBV5-1 and TRBJ2-7; 11 bases are a match to TRBD1. The CDR3 sequence is 14 residues long. The V and J ends lost 4 bases and 3 bases, in that order; junction bases with no gene match: 3. In germline, CDR1 is SGHRS, CDR2 YFSETQ. CDR3: CASSRGTGGYEQYF. CDR3 nucleotide sequence: TGCGCCAGCAGCAGAGGGACAGGGGGCTACGAGCAGTACTTC.

This clonotype was seen many times. This chain links TRBV20-1 with TRBJ2-1; 9 bases fit TRBD2. This CDR3 has 14 residues. J lost 1 base, V lost 3 bases, and 1 base had no gene match. Per the germline V gene, CDR1 is DFQATT and CDR2 is SNEGSKA (reference sequence). CDR3 in amino acids: CSASTSGSYNEQFF. CDR3 sequence (DNA): TGCAGTGCTAGTACTAGCGGGTCCTACAATGAGCAGTTCTTC.

Many counts were recorded for this clonotype. This sequence joins TRBV25-1 and TRBJ2-2; the match to TRBD1 covers 9 bases. Germline V gives CDR1 MGHDK, CDR2 SYGVNS. There are 16 residues in the CDR3. V shed 3 bases, J shed 6 bases, and the junction held 8 bases outside the gene matches. CDR3 protein: CASSERPGQGSGELFF. The CDR3 nucleotides read TGTGCCAGCAGTGAGAGGCCGGGACAGGGTTCCGGGGAGCTGTTTTTT. Drawing the rest from reference TRBV25-1 and TRBJ2-2, the complete variable domain is EADIYQTPRYLVIGTGKKITLECSQTMGHDKMYWYQQDPGMELHLIHYSYGVNSTEKGDLSSESTVSRIRTEHFPLTLESARPSHTSQYLCASSERPGQGSGELFFGEGSRLTVL.

This clonotype was counted between two and nine times. The chain uses TRBV3-1 and TRBJ2-5; possible D gene TRBD2, 6 bases. Germline V gives CDR1 LGHDT, CDR2 YNNKEL (reference sequence). The CDR3 extends over 14 amino acids. V was clipped by 1 base and J by 1 base, with 7 bases between them. The CDR3 DNA reads TGTGCCAGCAGCCAAGGGAGGGGCCAAGAGACCCAGTACTTC. Translating it yields CASSQGRGQETQYF.

This clonotype was counted many times. This chain joins TRBV28 and TRBJ1-1, with no clear D. The V end was cut by 4 bases, the J end by 0 bases, with 9 bases between. This CDR3 has 14 residues. Germline V gene lookup returns CDR1 MDHEN and CDR2 SYDVKM. CDR3 nucleotides: TGTGCCAGCAGTTCGGCAGGAATGAACACTGAAGCTTTCTTT. Translated: CASSSAGMNTEAFF.

In its sample, this clonotype was seen many times. The chain carries TRBV12-5 and TRBJ1-1; D not certain. The V and J ends lost 3 bases and 0 bases respectively, with 11 bases between them. The germline gives CDR1 LGHNT, CDR2 FRNRAP. This CDR3 region has 15 residues. CDR3: CASGFPDGLNTEAFF. As DNA, the CDR3 is TGTGCTAGTGGTTTCCCGGACGGATTGAACACTGAAGCTTTCTTT. The whole variable domain, filled in from reference TRBV12-5 and TRBJ1-1, reads DARVTQTPRHKVTEMGQEVTMRCQPILGHNTVFWYRQTMMQGLELLAYFRNRAPLDDSGMPKDRFSAEMPDATLATLKIQPSEPRDSAVYFCASGFPDGLNTEAFFGQGTRLTVV.

This clonotype was detected ten times or more. The V gene is TRBV4-3, the J gene TRBJ2-5, with D possibly TRBD1 on 6 matching bases. The CDR3 runs 14 residues. Per germline, CDR1 LGHNA and CDR2 YSLEER. Trimming cost V 0 bases and J 5 bases, with 10 bases left between them. CDR3 bases: TGCGCCAGCAGCCAAGATACAGGGACGGAGACCCAGTACTTC. It is translated as CASSQDTGTETQYF.

In nucleotides, the CDR3 is TGTGCCAGCAGTCGGCGGGGGCCATACACCGGGGAGCTGTTTTTT. It codes for CASSRRGPYTGELFF. The rearrangement uses TRBV2 and TRBJ2-2, with D maybe TRBD2 (7 bases). V was shortened by 5 bases and J by 3 bases, with 13 bases between the two germline ends. The germline gives CDR1 SNHLY, CDR2 FYNNEI. This CDR3 region has 15 residues.

This clonotype was counted many times. The chain is built from TRBV19 and TRBJ1-3; 7 nucleotides agree with TRBD1. Per the germline V gene, CDR1 is LNHDA and CDR2 is SQIVND (reference sequence). Unmatched junction bases numbered 11, after V lost 6 bases and J lost 3 bases. There are 16 residues in the CDR3. CDR3 region: CASRHVTGIYGNTIYF. The CDR3 DNA sequence: TGTGCCAGTAGACACGTGACAGGGATCTATGGAAACACCATATATTTT.

The V call is TRBV6-2 or TRBV6-3, the J call TRBJ2-2, with 12 nucleotides matching TRBD2. The V gene end was trimmed by 10 bases and the J gene end by 7 bases; junction bases not matched to a gene: 7. The length of the CDR3 is 14 residues. Per the germline V gene, CDR1 is MNHEY and CDR2 is SVGEGT. DNA of the CDR3: TGTGCCACCTCGACTAGCGGGGGACGCGGGGAGCTGTTTTTT. Its protein product is CATSTSGGRGELFF.

The chain recombines TRBV12-3 or TRBV12-4 with TRBJ2-6; the match to TRBD1 covers 11 bases. The CDR3 runs to 18 residues. V trimming: 2 bases; J trimming: 4 bases; junction bases outside the gene matches: 7. The CDR3 sequence: CASSLPGQGATGANVLTF. CDR3 DNA sequence: TGTGCCAGCAGTTTACCCGGACAGGGGGCGACCGGGGCCAACGTCCTGACTTTC.

This clonotype was found many times. CDR3 in amino acids: CATNEAHKTGNTIYF. CDR3 DNA: TGTGCCACCAACGAGGCCCATAAGACTGGAAACACCATATATTTT. V usage is TRBV24-1 and J usage is TRBJ1-3, with unresolved D. Germline assignment: CDR1 KGHDR and CDR2 SFDVKD. The CDR3 runs 15 residues. Trimming removed 8 bases from V and 2 bases from J, with 15 bases in between.

Many counts were recorded for this clonotype. The CDR3 protein is CAWTPGGRNTEAFF. The CDR3 DNA sequence: TGTGCCTGGACCCCAGGGGGCCGGAACACTGAAGCTTTCTTT. The chain uses TRBV30 and TRBJ1-1, with 8 bases that match TRBD1. Germline-derived CDR1 and CDR2 are GTSNPN and SVGIG (reference sequence). The CDR3 totals 14 residues. V shed 4 bases and J 1 base; nucleotides not matched to a gene: 5.

The chain's CDR3 is CASSSHWETQYF. As DNA, the CDR3 is TGTGCCAGCAGCTCCCATTGGGAGACCCAGTACTTC. This rearrangement joins TRBV7-9 to TRBJ2-5; D remains unclear. The CDR3 spans 12 residues. Between the trimmed V and J ends, which lost 4 bases and 5 bases, there was a span of 8 bases. The germline gives CDR1 SEHNR, CDR2 FQNEAQ (reference sequence).

This clonotype was seen repeatedly, ten times or more. The chain couples TRBV19 to TRBJ1-1; unclear D gene. Germline V lookup: CDR1 LNHDA, CDR2 SQIVND (reference sequence). V lost 5 bases and J 1 base, leaving 17 bases between the germline ends. This CDR3 region has 16 residues. The DNA of the CDR3 is TGTGCCAGTAGTCCGAATACCCCGAACCAGAACACTGAAGCTTTCTTT. Its protein is CASSPNTPNQNTEAFF.

V is TRBV28 and J is TRBJ1-2; 8 nucleotides match TRBD1. V lost 4 bases to trimming and J lost 8 bases; unmatched junction nucleotides: 9. Germline loops: CDR1 MDHEN, CDR2 SYDVKM. The CDR3 is 14 residues long. The CDR3 region is CASSWTGPFRGYTF. The CDR3 bases are TGTGCCAGCAGTTGGACAGGGCCCTTTCGGGGCTACACCTTC.

The V gene is TRBV20-1, the J gene TRBJ2-7; 9 bases are shared with TRBD1. The CDR3 has 14 amino acids. In germline, CDR1 is DFQATT, CDR2 SNEGSKA (reference sequence). The trim removed 3 bases at V and 3 bases at J, leaving 6 bases unmatched. CDR3 in amino acids: CSASTGGVIYEQYF. CDR3 coding DNA: TGCAGTGCTAGCACAGGGGGCGTTATCTACGAGCAGTACTTC.

Many counts were recorded for this clonotype. This chain joins TRBV24-1 and TRBJ1-1, with TRBD1 matching over 7 bases. Looked up from germline, CDR1 is KGHDR and CDR2 is SFDVKD. CDR3 length equals 13 residues. V was clipped by 7 bases and J by 8 bases; unmatched bases: 9. CDR3 loop: CATSQSSTGEAFF. The CDR3 DNA is TGTGCCACCAGCCAGTCCTCGACAGGGGAAGCTTTCTTT.

The chain joins TRBV27 to TRBJ1-2; no clear D. The CDR3 is made up of 13 amino acids. The germline V gene encodes CDR1 MNHEY and CDR2 SMNVEV (reference sequence). V gave up 8 bases and J gave up 3 bases, with 13 bases separating them. The CDR3 DNA follows: TGTGCCAGCGCGATCAACACGGACTATGGCTACACCTTC. Protein: CASAINTDYGYTF.